The rows below give T cell receptor beta chains drawn from one sample of a study of response to subunit inactivated influenza vaccine. TCRdb re-derived calls from the RT-PCR reads in MiXCR, one entry per CDR3 protein. Here the sample spans around 200,000 distinct CDR3 sequences, more than 10% being singletons. These data are also associated with another study on T cells expressing NK-cell markers.

The specimen comprised CD8+ T cells sorted from PBMCs, sampled roughly 13 days after vaccination. Receptors originate from a man aged 45-65 years who received an inactivated influenza vaccine. Each CDR3 is given with its conserved first and last residue. The D gene is left open where the match is weak. Expanded clones are given a class, and other clones once, few, many or no size at all.

TRBV7-9,.,TRBJ2-7,few,CASSLDGRVYEQYF,TGTGCCAGCAGCTTAGATGGCAGGGTGTACGAGCAGTACTTC
TRBV28,TRBD1,TRBJ1-2,.,CASSILTGAPANYGYTF,TGTGCCAGCAGTATTTTGACAGGGGCCCCAGCTAACTATGGCTACACCTTC
TRBV7-6,.,TRBJ1-2,many,CASSLAAAASDGYTF,TGTGCCAGCAGCTTAGCCGCGGCGGCGTCGGATGGCTACACCTTC
TRBV3-1,.,TRBJ2-7,few,CASSQQTSYEQYF,TGTGCCAGCAGCCAACAAACAAGCTACGAGCAGTACTTC
TRBV20-1,TRBD2,TRBJ2-3,few,CSAREPGLDIADTQYF,TGCAGTGCTAGGGAACCGGGACTAGATATAGCAGATACGCAGTATTTT
TRBV4-3,.,TRBJ2-1,many,CASSQDGNEQFF,TGCGCCAGCAGCCAAGATGGCAATGAGCAGTTCTTC
TRBV7-9,.,TRBJ2-7,.,CASSFGPGGYEQYF,TGTGCCAGCAGCTTTGGTCCCGGCGGGTACGAGCAGTACTTC
TRBV6-1,.,TRBJ2-7,.,CDSSEYRWLPYEQYF,TGTGACAGCAGTGAATATCGATGGCTACCCTACGAGCAGTACTTC
TRBV20-1,.,TRBJ2-4,.,CSADRVSENIQYF,TGCAGTGCAGATAGGGTGTCCGAAAACATTCAGTACTTC
TRBV12-3/TRBV12-4,.,TRBJ2-3,many,CASSQTSPPTDTQYF,TGTGCCAGCAGTCAAACGTCCCCTCCGACAGATACGCAGTATTTT
TRBV12-3/TRBV12-4,.,TRBJ1-1,many,CASSSGQSNTEAFF,TGTGCCAGCAGCTCCGGACAGTCGAACACTGAAGCTTTCTTT
TRBV28,.,TRBJ2-7,.,CATNPPGTPHYEQYF,TGTGCCACCAACCCCCCCGGGACACCCCACTACGAGCAGTACTTC
TRBV7-9,.,TRBJ2-1,.,CASSFGTGHNEQFF,TGTGCCAGCAGCTTCGGGACTGGCCACAATGAGCAGTTCTTC
TRBV10-1,TRBD1,TRBJ2-7,few,CASSEAGTGDEQYF,TGCGCCAGCAGTGAGGCCGGGACAGGGGATGAGCAGTACTTC
TRBV27,TRBD1,TRBJ1-2,.,CASRTGTGFSYGYTF,TGTGCCAGCAGGACAGGGACAGGGTTTTCTTATGGCTACACCTTC
TRBV9,TRBD1,TRBJ2-7,many,CASSPPGQGWYEQYF,TGTGCCAGCAGCCCACCGGGACAGGGATGGTACGAGCAGTACTTC
TRBV7-7,TRBD1,TRBJ2-2,few,CASSPGTGASGELFF,TGTGCTAGCAGCCCCGGGACAGGGGCCTCCGGGGAGCTGTTTTTT
TRBV9,.,TRBJ1-2,.,CASSAGTYGYTF,TGTGCCAGCAGCGCCGGGACCTATGGCTACACCTTC
TRBV7-6,TRBD2,TRBJ2-3,.,CASSARGGMRGNTQYF,TGTGCCAGCAGCGCTCGGGGGGGGATGAGGGGCAATACGCAGTATTTT
TRBV28,TRBD1,TRBJ2-5,.,CASSLPGGLETQYF,TGTGCCAGCAGTTTACCAGGGGGCCTAGAGACCCAGTACTTC
TRBV4-2,.,TRBJ2-3,many,CASSHSTPGQVTDTQYF,TGTGCCAGCAGCCACTCCACTCCGGGACAAGTTACAGATACGCAGTATTTT
TRBV4-1,.,TRBJ1-1,.,CASSQDEGRLGEAFF,TGCGCCAGCAGCCAAGATGAGGGAAGGTTGGGTGAAGCTTTCTTT
TRBV7-2,.,TRBJ2-7,many,CASTPVDSYSYEQYF,TGTGCCAGCACCCCAGTAGACAGCTACTCCTACGAGCAGTACTTC
TRBV7-9,.,TRBJ1-1,few,CASSLGAGHNVGTEAFF,TGTGCCAGCAGCTTAGGGGCAGGACACAATGTTGGCACTGAAGCTTTCTTT
TRBV27,.,TRBJ2-5,few,CASSLVGGPQETQYF,TGTGCCAGCAGTTTAGTGGGGGGCCCACAAGAGACCCAGTACTTC
TRBV20-1,TRBD2,TRBJ2-7,few,CSARELAGEYEQYF,TGCAGTGCTAGAGAGCTAGCGGGGGAATACGAGCAGTACTTC
TRBV7-9,.,TRBJ1-1,.,CASSFRSGRRGTEAFF,TGTGCCAGCAGCTTTCGATCGGGCAGGAGGGGCACTGAAGCTTTCTTT
TRBV12-3/TRBV12-4,.,TRBJ1-1,few,CASSTGRNTEAFF,TGTGCCAGCAGTACAGGGAGAAACACTGAAGCTTTCTTT
TRBV12-3/TRBV12-4,TRBD2,TRBJ2-7,few,CASSPPDGGKYEQYF,TGTGCCAGCAGCCCACCGGACGGGGGGAAGTACGAGCAGTACTTC
TRBV7-6,.,TRBJ2-7,.,CASGRPAKISYEQYF,TGTGCCAGCGGGAGACCAGCGAAAATATCCTACGAGCAGTACTTC
TRBV28,TRBD2,TRBJ2-2,.,CASSLWLAGGITGELFF,TGTGCCAGCAGTTTGTGGCTAGCGGGAGGCATTACCGGGGAGCTGTTTTTT
TRBV11-2,.,TRBJ2-3,.,CASSLDMIAADTQYF,TGTGCCAGCAGCTTAGATATGATAGCGGCAGATACGCAGTATTTT
TRBV7-8,.,TRBJ2-1,few,CASSLVMGQGYNEQFF,TGTGCCAGCAGCTTAGTTATGGGGCAGGGGTACAATGAGCAGTTCTTC
TRBV28,.,TRBJ2-1,.,CASSFRYEQFF,TGTGCCAGCAGTTTTAGGTATGAGCAGTTCTTC
TRBV7-9,.,TRBJ1-2,few,CASSDPRAGDYGYTF,TGTGCCAGCAGCGATCCGCGTGCCGGTGACTATGGCTACACCTTC
TRBV7-2,.,TRBJ2-7,few,CASSLGAAAYEQYF,TGTGCCAGCAGCCTGGGTGCAGCGGCCTACGAGCAGTACTTC
TRBV27,.,TRBJ2-7,few,CASSLGGLTSTDEQYF,TGTGCCAGCAGTTTAGGGGGGTTGACTAGTACCGACGAGCAGTACTTC
TRBV20-1,.,TRBJ1-4,few,CSARDLGFNEKLFF,TGCAGTGCTAGAGATCTTGGCTTTAATGAAAAACTGTTTTTT
TRBV28,TRBD2,TRBJ2-1,.,CASSLETSGGFNEQFF,TGTGCCAGCAGTTTAGAGACTAGCGGGGGGTTCAATGAGCAGTTCTTC
TRBV13,.,TRBJ2-5,few,CASSPDRDGTQYF,TGTGCCAGCAGCCCCGACAGAGATGGGACCCAGTACTTC